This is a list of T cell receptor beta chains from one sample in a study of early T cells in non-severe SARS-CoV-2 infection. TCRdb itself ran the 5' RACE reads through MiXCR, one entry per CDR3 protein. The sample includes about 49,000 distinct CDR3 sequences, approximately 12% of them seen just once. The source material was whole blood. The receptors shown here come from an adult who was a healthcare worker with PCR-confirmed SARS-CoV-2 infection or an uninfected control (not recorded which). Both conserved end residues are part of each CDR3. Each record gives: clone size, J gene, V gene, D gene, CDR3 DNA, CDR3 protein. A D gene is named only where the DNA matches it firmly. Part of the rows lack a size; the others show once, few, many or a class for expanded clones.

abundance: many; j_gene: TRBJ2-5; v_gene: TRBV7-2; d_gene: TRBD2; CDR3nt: TGTGCCAGCAGCTTAGGACTAGCGGGAGGACAAGAGACCCAGTACTTC; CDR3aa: CASSLGLAGGQETQYF
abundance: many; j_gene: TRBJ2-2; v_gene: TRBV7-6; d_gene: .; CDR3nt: TGTGCCAGCAGCTTAGCGATCTCACAGGGCGCCGGGGAGCTGTTTTTT; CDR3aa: CASSLAISQGAGELFF
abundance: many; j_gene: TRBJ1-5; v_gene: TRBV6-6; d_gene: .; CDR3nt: TGTGCCACTACATGGGACCCCAATCAGCCCCAGCATTTT; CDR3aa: CATTWDPNQPQHF
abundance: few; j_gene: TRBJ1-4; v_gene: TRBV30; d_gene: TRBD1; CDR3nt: TGTGCCTGGAAAAGGGACAGGGGGACAACTAATGAAAAACTGTTTTTT; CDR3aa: CAWKRDRGTTNEKLFF
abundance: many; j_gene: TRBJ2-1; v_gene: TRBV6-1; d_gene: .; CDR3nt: TGTGCCGGAGGGGGAGGCTCGTTGACAGGACCTTACAATGAGCAGTTCTTC; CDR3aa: CAGGGGSLTGPYNEQFF
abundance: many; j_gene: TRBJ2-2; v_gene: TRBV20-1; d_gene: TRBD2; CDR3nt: TGCAGTGCTGGACTAGCCTCCGGGGAGCTGTTTTTT; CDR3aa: CSAGLASGELFF
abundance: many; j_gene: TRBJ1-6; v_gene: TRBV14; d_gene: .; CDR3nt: TGTGCCAGCAGCCAAGGGGGATCCGGGGCGGCTTATAATTCACCCCTCCACTTT; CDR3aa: CASSQGGSGAAYNSPLHF
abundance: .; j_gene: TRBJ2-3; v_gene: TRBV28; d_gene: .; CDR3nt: TGTGCCAGCAGTACCTGGACAGAAAGCACAGATACGCAGTATTTT; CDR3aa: CASSTWTESTDTQYF
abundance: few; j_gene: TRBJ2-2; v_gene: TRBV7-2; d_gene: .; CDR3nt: TGTGCCAGCAGCCCCGGACAGACAACCGGGGAGCTGTTTTTT; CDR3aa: CASSPGQTTGELFF
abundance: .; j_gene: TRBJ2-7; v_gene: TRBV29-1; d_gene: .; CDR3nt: TGCAGCGTGAGGGGCGGTCGATTCTCCTACGAGCAGTACTTC; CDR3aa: CSVRGGRFSYEQYF
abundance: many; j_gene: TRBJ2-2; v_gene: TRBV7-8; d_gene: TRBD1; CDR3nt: TGTGCCAGCAGCTTAGCCTCGGGGACAGGAACCGGGGAGCTGTTTTTT; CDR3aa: CASSLASGTGTGELFF
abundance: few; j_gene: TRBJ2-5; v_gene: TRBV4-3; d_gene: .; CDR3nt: TGCGCCAGCAGCCAGTCGGACGGGAAAGAGACCCAGTACTTC; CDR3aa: CASSQSDGKETQYF
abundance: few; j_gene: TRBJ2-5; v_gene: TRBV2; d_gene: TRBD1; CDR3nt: TGTGCCAGCTCTTACGGGACAGTAAAAGAGACCCAGTACTTC; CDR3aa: CASSYGTVKETQYF
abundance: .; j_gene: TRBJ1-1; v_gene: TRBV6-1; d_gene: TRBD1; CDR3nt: TGTGCCAGCGTCCGGGACAGGGGTAACACTGAAGCTTTCTTT; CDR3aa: CASVRDRGNTEAFF
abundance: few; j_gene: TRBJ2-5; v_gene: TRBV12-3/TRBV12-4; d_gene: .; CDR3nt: TGTGCCAGCAGTCTGCCACGCGAGACCCAGTACTTC; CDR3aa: CASSLPRETQYF
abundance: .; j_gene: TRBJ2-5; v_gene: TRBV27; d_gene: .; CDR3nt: TGTGCCAGCAGTTCAAGCCTCAGGGGAGAGACCCAGTACTTC; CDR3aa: CASSSSLRGETQYF
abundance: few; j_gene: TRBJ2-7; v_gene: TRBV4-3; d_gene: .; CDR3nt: TGCGCCAGCAGCCAAGATGGAGGCTTCTACGAGCAGTACTTC; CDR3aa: CASSQDGGFYEQYF
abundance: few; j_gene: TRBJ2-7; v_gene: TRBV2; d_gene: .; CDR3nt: TGTGCCAGCAGGGACAAGGGACCCACCTACGAGCAGTACTTC; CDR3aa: CASRDKGPTYEQYF
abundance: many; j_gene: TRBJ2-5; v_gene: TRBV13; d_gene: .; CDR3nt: TGTGCCAGCAGCTTAGGCGGCGGGCCAGAGACCCAGTACTTC; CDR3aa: CASSLGGGPETQYF
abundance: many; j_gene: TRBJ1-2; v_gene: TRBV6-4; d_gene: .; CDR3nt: TGTGCCAGCAGTGAGACGCTGAGGGGTGGCTACACCTTC; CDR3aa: CASSETLRGGYTF
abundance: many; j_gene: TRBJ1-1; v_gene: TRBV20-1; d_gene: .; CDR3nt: TGCAGTGCTAGAGATAAGAGCACTGAAGCTTTCTTT; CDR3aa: CSARDKSTEAFF
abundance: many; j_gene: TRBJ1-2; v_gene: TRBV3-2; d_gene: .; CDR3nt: TGTGCCAGCAGCCAAGGCCGGACTGAATATGGCTACACCTTC; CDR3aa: CASSQGRTEYGYTF
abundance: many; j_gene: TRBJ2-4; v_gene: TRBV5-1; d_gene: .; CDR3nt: TGCGCCAGCAGCCGTGGGGGGAACATTCAGTACTTC; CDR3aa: CASSRGGNIQYF
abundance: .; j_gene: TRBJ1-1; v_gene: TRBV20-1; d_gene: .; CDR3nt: TGCAGTGCCTTGCCAAACACTGAAGCTTTCTTT; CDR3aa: CSALPNTEAFF
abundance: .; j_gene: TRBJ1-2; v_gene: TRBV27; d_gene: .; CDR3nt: TGTGCCAGCAGTTTCACACCAAGCGACTATGGCTACACCTTC; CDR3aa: CASSFTPSDYGYTF
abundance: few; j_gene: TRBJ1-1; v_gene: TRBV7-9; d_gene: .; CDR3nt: TGTGCCAGCAGCTTTGGATCCGCTGAAGCTTTCTTT; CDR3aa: CASSFGSAEAFF
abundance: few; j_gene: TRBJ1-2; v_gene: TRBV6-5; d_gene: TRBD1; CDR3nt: TGTGCCAGCAATCCTACGCGGGGGACAGAAGCTAACTATGGCTACACCTTC; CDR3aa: CASNPTRGTEANYGYTF
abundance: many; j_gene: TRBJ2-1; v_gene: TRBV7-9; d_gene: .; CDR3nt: TGTGCCAGCAGCTTAGAACGTGAGCAGTTCTTC; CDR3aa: CASSLEREQFF
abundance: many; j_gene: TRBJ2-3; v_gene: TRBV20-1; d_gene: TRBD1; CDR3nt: TGCAGTGCTAGGATCCCGGGACAGGGGTCAGATACGCAGTATTTT; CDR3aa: CSARIPGQGSDTQYF
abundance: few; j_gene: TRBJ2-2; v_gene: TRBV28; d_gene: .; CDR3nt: TGTGCCAGCAGTTTCGGGGGAAACACCGGGGAGCTGTTTTTT; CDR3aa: CASSFGGNTGELFF
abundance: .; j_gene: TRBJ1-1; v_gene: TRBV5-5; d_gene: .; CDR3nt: TGTGCCAGCAGCGGGACTGATATGAACACTGAAGCTTTCTTT; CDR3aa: CASSGTDMNTEAFF
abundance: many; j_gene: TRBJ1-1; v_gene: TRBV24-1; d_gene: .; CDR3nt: TGTGCCACCAGTGATCCGCCCGGCGCTGAAGCTTTCTTT; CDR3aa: CATSDPPGAEAFF
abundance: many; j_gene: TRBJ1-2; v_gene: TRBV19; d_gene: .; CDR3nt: TGTGCCAGTAGTATCTCGGCAGCGGATAACCTTAACTATGGCTACACCTTC; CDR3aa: CASSISAADNLNYGYTF
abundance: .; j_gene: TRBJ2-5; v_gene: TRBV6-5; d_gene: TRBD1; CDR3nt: TGTGCCAGCAGCCTGTTCGACAGGGAAGGAGAGACCCAGTACTTC; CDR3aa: CASSLFDREGETQYF
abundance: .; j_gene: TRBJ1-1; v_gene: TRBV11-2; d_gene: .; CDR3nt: TGTGCCAGCAGCTTAGGGGGCGGGCCCACTGAAGCTTTCTTT; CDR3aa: CASSLGGGPTEAFF
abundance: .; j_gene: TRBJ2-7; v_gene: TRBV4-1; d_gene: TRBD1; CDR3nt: TGCGCCAGCAGCCAACATGGGACAGGGGTTGAGCAGTACTTC; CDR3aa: CASSQHGTGVEQYF
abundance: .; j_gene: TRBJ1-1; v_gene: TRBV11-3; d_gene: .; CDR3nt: TGTGCCAGCAGCTGGGGAACGGCCAAGAACACTGAAGCTTTCTTT; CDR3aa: CASSWGTAKNTEAFF
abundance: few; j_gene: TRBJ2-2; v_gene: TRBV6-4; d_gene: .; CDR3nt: TGTGCCAGCAGTGCACAGGGTACCGGGGAGCTGTTTTTT; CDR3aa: CASSAQGTGELFF
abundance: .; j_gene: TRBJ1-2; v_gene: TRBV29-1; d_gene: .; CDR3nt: TGCAGCGTCCGCCAAACCGACCGGGATGGCTACACCTTC; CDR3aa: CSVRQTDRDGYTF
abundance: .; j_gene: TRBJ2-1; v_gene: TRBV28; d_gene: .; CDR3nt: TGTGCCAGCAGGACGTCCGGACGCTACAATGAGCAGTTCTTC; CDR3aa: CASRTSGRYNEQFF
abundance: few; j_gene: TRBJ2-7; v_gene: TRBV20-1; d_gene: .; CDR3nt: TGCAGTGCCGCCCAGCCCGCGGGACCATACGAGCAGTACTTC; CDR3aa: CSAAQPAGPYEQYF
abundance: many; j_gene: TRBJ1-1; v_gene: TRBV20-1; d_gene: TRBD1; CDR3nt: TGCACAGGGACAGGCCACTACAAGGCCACTGAAGCTTTCTTT; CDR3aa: CTGTGHYKATEAFF
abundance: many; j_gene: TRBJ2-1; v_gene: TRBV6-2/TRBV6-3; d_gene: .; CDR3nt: TGTGCCAGCCAGGGAAGAGGGTACAATGAGCAGTTCTTC; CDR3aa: CASQGRGYNEQFF
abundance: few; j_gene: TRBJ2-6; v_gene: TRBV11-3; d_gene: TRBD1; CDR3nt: TGTGCCAGCAGCCTCCGGACAGGTGCCGGGGCCAACGTCCTGACTTTC; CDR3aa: CASSLRTGAGANVLTF
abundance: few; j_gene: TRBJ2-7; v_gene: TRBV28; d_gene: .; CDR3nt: TGTGCCAGCAGGGAAAACAGGGACTACGAGCAGTACTTC; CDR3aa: CASRENRDYEQYF
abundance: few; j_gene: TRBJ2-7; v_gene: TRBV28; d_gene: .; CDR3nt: TGTGCCAGCAGTCGCCTGGGGTTCTCCTACGAGCAGTACTTC; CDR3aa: CASSRLGFSYEQYF
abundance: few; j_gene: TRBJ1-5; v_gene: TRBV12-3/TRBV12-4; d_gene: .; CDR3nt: TGTGCCAGCAGTTTCGTAGACGGCCAGCCCCAGCATTTT; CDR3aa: CASSFVDGQPQHF
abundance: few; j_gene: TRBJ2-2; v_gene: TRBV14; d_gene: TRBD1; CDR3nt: TGTGCCAGCAGCCTGAAGACAGGGGGCAACACCGGGGAGCTGTTTTTT; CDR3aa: CASSLKTGGNTGELFF